Listed below are T cell receptor beta chains from one sample, sequenced in a study of neoadjuvant anti-PD-1 for oral cavity cancer. The repertoire was sequenced with immunoSEQ multiplex PCR; TCRdb's copy has only in-frame clones and lacks some. The data contain some 16,000 clones, around 69% of them singletons. The sequences come from PBMCs, collected before nivolumab (anti-PD-1) treatment. These receptors were obtained from a person between 35 and 79 years old with oral cavity squamous cell carcinoma. Both conserved end residues are part of each CDR3. D genes are given only for firm matches. Clone size, where shown, is once, few, many, or a class for clones that have expanded.

17	NA	TRBV5-6	NA	TRBJ2-3	CASSLRRQGLSTDTQYF	TGTGCCAGCAGCTTGAGGCGACAGGGACTAAGCACAGATACGCAGTATTTT
13	NA	TRBV29-1	NA	TRBJ1-4	CSVYSPTNEKLFF	TGCAGCGTCTACAGTCCAACTAATGAAAAACTGTTTTTT
12	NA	TRBV6-1	NA	TRBJ2-1	CASSEPLVEQFF	TGTGCCAGCAGTGAACCGCTAGTGGAGCAGTTCTTC
14	TRBD2	TRBV6-1	NA	TRBJ2-7	CASRPQAGPYEQYF	TGTGCCAGCAGGCCCCAAGCGGGGCCTTACGAGCAGTACTTC
13	NA	TRBV6-1	NA	TRBJ2-7	CASSRGPSYEQYF	TGTGCCAGCAGTCGAGGACCCTCCTACGAGCAGTACTTC
12	NA	TRBV9	NA	TRBJ2-7	CASSVEDHEQYF	TGTGCCAGCAGCGTAGAGGACCACGAGCAGTACTTC
15	TRBD1	TRBV11-3	NA	TRBJ1-2	CASSPGQGADYGYTF	TGTGCCAGCAGCCCAGGACAGGGGGCGGACTATGGCTACACCTTC
16	NA	TRBV11-2	NA	TRBJ1-4	CASSLASETENEKLFF	TGTGCCAGCAGCTTAGCCTCGGAGACAGAGAATGAAAAACTGTTTTTT
15	TRBD1	TRBV5-6	NA	TRBJ2-5	CASSTDRGLRETQYF	TGTGCCAGCAGCACGGACAGGGGGCTCCGAGAGACCCAGTACTTC
13	NA	TRBV7-9	NA	TRBJ2-2	CASSPPYTGELFF	TGTGCCAGCAGCCCACCTTACACCGGGGAGCTGTTTTTT
14	TRBD2	TRBV10-3	NA	TRBJ2-7	CAIRKGLAGDEQYF	TGTGCCATCAGGAAGGGACTAGCGGGAGACGAGCAGTACTTC
13	NA	TRBV30	NA	TRBJ1-1	CAWGGQTNTEAFF	TGTGCCTGGGGTGGACAGACGAACACTGAAGCTTTCTTT
13	NA	TRBV10-1	NA	TRBJ2-1	CASSVSPGDEQFF	TGCGCCAGCAGTGTCTCCCCCGGCGATGAGCAGTTCTTC
13	NA	TRBV28	few	TRBJ1-1	CATGGPPNTEAFF	TGTGCCACCGGGGGGCCCCCGAACACTGAAGCTTTCTTT
16	TRBD2	TRBV7-8	NA	TRBJ2-1	CASSPKTSGTYNEQFF	TGTGCCAGCAGCCCCAAGACTAGCGGGACATACAATGAGCAGTTCTTC
15	NA	TRBV5-8	NA	TRBJ1-4	CASSGTRATNEKLFF	TGTGCCAGCAGCGGTACCCGAGCAACTAATGAAAAACTGTTTTTT
13	NA	TRBV5-1	once	TRBJ2-1	CASSSDSNNEQFF	TGCGCCAGCAGCTCGGACAGTAACAATGAGCAGTTCTTC
15	TRBD2	TRBV5-1	once	TRBJ2-5	CASSSPAGGGETQYF	TGCGCCAGCAGCTCTCCGGCGGGAGGGGGAGAGACCCAGTACTTC
12	NA	TRBV6-5	NA	TRBJ1-2	CASSVRGQGYTF	TGTGCCAGCAGTGTCCGGGGGCAAGGCTACACCTTC
13	NA	TRBV9	NA	TRBJ1-1	CASSVATQGEAFF	TGTGCCAGCAGCGTAGCTACCCAGGGAGAAGCTTTCTTT
14	TRBD2	TRBV5-6	NA	TRBJ2-7	CASSLQAGPYEQYF	TGTGCCAGCAGCTTGCAAGCGGGGCCCTACGAGCAGTACTTC
13	NA	TRBV2	once	TRBJ1-1	CASSVERDTEAFF	TGTGCCAGCAGCGTCGAGAGGGACACTGAAGCTTTCTTT
12	NA	TRBV30	NA	TRBJ2-7	CAWGHNAYEQYF	TGTGCCTGGGGACATAACGCCTACGAGCAGTACTTC
13	NA	TRBV9	NA	TRBJ1-2	CASSAGWGYGYTF	TGTGCCAGCAGCGCGGGGTGGGGCTATGGCTACACCTTC
15	NA	TRBV5-1	NA	TRBJ2-1	CASSSGAQSYNEQFF	TGCGCCAGCAGCTCGGGAGCTCAATCCTACAATGAGCAGTTCTTC
13	NA	TRBV15	NA	TRBJ2-7	CATSRESRGEQYF	TGTGCCACCAGCAGAGAGTCCCGGGGCGAGCAGTACTTC
17	TRBD2	TRBV11-3	NA	TRBJ2-1	CASSLGISGLSYNEQFF	TGTGCCAGCAGCTTGGGAATTAGCGGGCTCTCCTACAATGAGCAGTTCTTC
14	NA	TRBV11-2	NA	TRBJ1-1	CASSLAGGVKEAFF	TGTGCCAGCAGCTTAGCGGGGGGGGTAAAGGAAGCTTTCTTT
12	NA	TRBV2	NA	TRBJ1-5	CASGTSHQPQHF	TGTGCCAGTGGGACCAGCCATCAGCCCCAGCATTTT
16	TRBD2	TRBV5-5	NA	TRBJ2-7	CASSTTTGLAQGEQYF	TGTGCCAGCAGCACGACGACGGGACTAGCCCAGGGCGAGCAGTACTTC
16	TRBD1	TRBV5-1	NA	TRBJ1-3	CASSSGGQSSGNTIYF	TGCGCCAGCAGCTCCGGGGGACAGAGCTCTGGAAACACCATATATTTT
15	TRBD2	TRBV13	NA	TRBJ2-2	CASSLVGTSTGELFF	TGTGCCAGCAGCTTAGTTGGGACTAGTACCGGGGAGCTGTTTTTT
14	NA	TRBV6-6	NA	TRBJ1-4	CASSYSSRNEKLFF	TGTGCCAGCAGTTACTCGAGTCGCAATGAAAAACTGTTTTTT
11	NA	TRBV28	NA	TRBJ1-2	CASSLRQGYTF	TGTGCCAGCAGTTTAAGGCAGGGCTACACCTTC
16	TRBD1	TRBV5-1	NA	TRBJ2-7	CASSLAPTGEAYEQYF	TGCGCCAGCAGCTTGGCCCCGACAGGGGAGGCGTACGAGCAGTACTTC
16	NA	TRBV5-1	NA	TRBJ2-2	CASSQSGLLNTGELFF	TGCGCCAGCAGCCAATCCGGACTATTAAACACCGGGGAGCTGTTTTTT
15	NA	TRBV27	NA	TRBJ2-3	CASSLRGSSTDTQYF	TGTGCCAGCAGTTTGAGAGGTAGCAGCACAGATACGCAGTATTTT
17	NA	TRBV6-1	NA	TRBJ2-2	CASSALLASGGTGELFF	TGTGCCAGCAGTGCGCTACTAGCCTCAGGTGGTACCGGGGAGCTGTTTTTT
14	NA	TRBV9	once	TRBJ2-7	CASSVGGLGYEQYF	TGTGCCAGCAGCGTAGGCGGACTCGGATACGAGCAGTACTTC
17	TRBD2	TRBV5-1	NA	TRBJ2-1	CASSLAGVGGPLNEQFF	TGCGCCAGCAGCTTGGCCGGGGTGGGAGGGCCCCTCAATGAGCAGTTCTTC
15	NA	TRBV30	few	TRBJ1-2	CAWSVTGAGGYGYTF	TGTGCCTGGAGTGTAACCGGGGCTGGAGGGTATGGCTACACCTTC
15	NA	TRBV6-1	NA	TRBJ1-4	CASSDTRGYNEKLFF	TGTGCCAGCAGTGATACGCGGGGTTATAATGAAAAACTGTTTTTT
15	TRBD2	TRBV27	NA	TRBJ2-1	CASSLSGGGNNEQFF	TGTGCCAGCAGTTTATCGGGCGGGGGGAACAATGAGCAGTTCTTC
15	NA	TRBV10-3	few	TRBJ1-2	CAIRELVRANYGYTF	TGTGCCATCAGAGAATTAGTCAGGGCTAACTATGGCTACACCTTC
15	NA	TRBV6-1	once	TRBJ2-7	CASSENRRDVYEQYF	TGTGCCAGCAGTGAAAACCGACGTGACGTCTACGAGCAGTACTTC
13	NA	TRBV6-6	NA	TRBJ2-2	CASSYQNTGELFF	TGTGCCAGCAGTTACCAGAACACCGGGGAGCTGTTTTTT
16	NA	TRBV19	NA	TRBJ1-5	CASSTLQGRSNQPQHF	TGTGCCAGTAGCACCTTACAGGGTCGGAGCAATCAGCCCCAGCATTTT
19	NA	TRBV9	NA	TRBJ1-1	CASSEHAGDPGYGNTEAFF	TGTGCCAGCAGCGAACACGCCGGGGACCCCGGTTACGGGAACACTGAAGCTTTCTTT
16	TRBD1	TRBV2	NA	TRBJ2-3	CASIEGQGRPTDTQYF	TGTGCCAGCATCGAGGGACAGGGGCGCCCCACAGATACGCAGTATTTT